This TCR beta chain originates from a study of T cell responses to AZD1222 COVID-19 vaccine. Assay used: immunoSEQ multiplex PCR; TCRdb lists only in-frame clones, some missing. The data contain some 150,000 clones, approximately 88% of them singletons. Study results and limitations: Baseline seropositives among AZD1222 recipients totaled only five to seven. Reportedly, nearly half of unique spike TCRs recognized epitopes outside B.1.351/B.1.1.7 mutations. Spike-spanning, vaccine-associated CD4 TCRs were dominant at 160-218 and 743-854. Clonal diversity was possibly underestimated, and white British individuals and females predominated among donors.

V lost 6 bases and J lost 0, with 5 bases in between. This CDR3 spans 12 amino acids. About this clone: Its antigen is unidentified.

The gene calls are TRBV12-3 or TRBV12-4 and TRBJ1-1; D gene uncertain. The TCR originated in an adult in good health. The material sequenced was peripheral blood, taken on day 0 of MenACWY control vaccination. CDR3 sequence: CASRRVNTEAFF. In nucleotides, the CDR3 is TGTGCCAGCAGGCGAGTGAACACTGAAGCTTTCTTT.